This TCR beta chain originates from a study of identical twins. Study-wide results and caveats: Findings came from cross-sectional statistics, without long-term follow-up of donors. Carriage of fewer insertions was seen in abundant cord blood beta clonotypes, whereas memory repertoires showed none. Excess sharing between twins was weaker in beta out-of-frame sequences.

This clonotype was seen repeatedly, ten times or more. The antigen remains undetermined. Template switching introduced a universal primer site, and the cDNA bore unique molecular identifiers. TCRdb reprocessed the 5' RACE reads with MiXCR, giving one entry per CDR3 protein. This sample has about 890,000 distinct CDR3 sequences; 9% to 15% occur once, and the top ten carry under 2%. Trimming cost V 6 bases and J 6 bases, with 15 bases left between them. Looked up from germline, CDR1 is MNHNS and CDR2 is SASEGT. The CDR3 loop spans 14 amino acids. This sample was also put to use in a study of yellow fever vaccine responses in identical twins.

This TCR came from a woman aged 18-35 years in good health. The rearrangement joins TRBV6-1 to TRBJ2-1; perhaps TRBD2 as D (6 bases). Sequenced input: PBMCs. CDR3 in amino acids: CASSLASSVNEQFF. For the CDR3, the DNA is TGTGCCAGCAGCCTTGCTTCTAGCGTCAATGAGCAGTTCTTC.